Listed here are 5 T cell receptor beta chains from one sample, sequenced in a study of blood T cell repertoires in COVID-19. TCRdb's table, derived via immunoSEQ multiplex PCR, lists solely in-frame clones and lacks some. In the table there are about 360,000 clones, approximately 85% of which are singletons. Material: PBMCs or T cells enriched from blood (not recorded which). The receptor set was obtained from a woman aged 40 to 49 with acute COVID-19.

J is TRBJ2-5 and V is TRBV5-1; perhaps TRBD1 as D (6 bases). Germline V CDR1 and CDR2: SGHRS, YFSETQ. The CDR3 runs 18 residues. V was cut by 0 bases and J by 5 bases, with 23 bases left in between. As DNA, the CDR3 is TGCGCCAGCAGCTTGGGTCTCCTGATACAGGGTAGGATGGAGACCCAGTACTTC. Its protein is CASSLGLLIQGRMETQYF.

The chain uses TRBV30 and TRBJ2-3; a weak D match, TRBD2 (6 bases). Germline V lookup: CDR1 GTSNPN, CDR2 SVGIG (reference sequence). The CDR3 length is 13 residues. V lost 1 base and J 3 bases, leaving 8 bases between the germline ends. CDR3 coding DNA: TGTGCCTGGAGTGATAGCGGTACAGATACGCAGTATTTT. Translated, it gives CAWSDSGTDTQYF. Together with reference TRBV30 and TRBJ2-3, the CDR3 gives the full variable domain: SQTIHQWPATLVQPVGSPLSLECTVEGTSNPNLYWYRQAAGRGLQLLFYSVGIGQISSEVPQNLSASRPQDRQFILSSKKLLLSDSGFYLCAWSDSGTDTQYFGPGTRLTVL.

The genes are TRBV5-1 and TRBJ1-2; TRBD1 matches 7 bases. V shed 4 bases, J shed 2 bases, and the junction held 5 bases outside the gene matches. CDR1 SGHRS and CDR2 YFSETQ come from the germline V gene. The CDR3 contains 14 residues. The CDR3 loop is CASSPETGNYGYTF. In nucleotides, the CDR3 is TGCGCCAGCAGCCCCGAGACAGGGAACTATGGCTACACCTTC. Based on the CDR3 plus reference TRBV5-1 and TRBJ1-2, the full variable domain is KAGVTQTPRYLIKTRGQQVTLSCSPISGHRSVSWYQQTPGQGLQFLFEYFSETQRNKGNFPGRFSGRQFSNSRSEMNVSTLELGDSALYLCASSPETGNYGYTFGSGTRLTVV.

The chain combines TRBV20-1 with TRBJ1-2; D is ambiguous. CDR3 length: 11 residues. Trimming cost V 1 base and J 6 bases, with 6 bases left between them. CDR1 is DFQATT, CDR2 SNEGSKA, per germline (reference sequence). The CDR3 DNA reads TGCAGTGCTAGAGTTAATGATGGCTACACCTTC. Protein: CSARVNDGYTF.

This chain connects TRBV24-1 to TRBJ1-4; D is possibly TRBD1 (5 bases). Per germline, CDR1 KGHDR and CDR2 SFDVKD. With 3 bases removed from V and 8 bases from J, the gap between germline ends came to 12 bases. The CDR3 contains 14 residues. CDR3 nucleotide sequence: TGTGCCACCAGTGATCCCCGGGGGGACGAAAAACTGTTTTTT. Residues: CATSDPRGDEKLFF.